This paragraph covers one T cell receptor beta chain sequence. Time point: peripheral blood 6 weeks after treatment start. Generated by immunoSEQ multiplex PCR, the TCRdb table keeps only in-frame clones and is missing some. The data hold 75,000 to 100,000 clones, with approximately 87% observed a single time. The CDR3 length is 13 residues. Germline CDR1 is SEHNR and CDR2 is FQNEAQ (reference sequence). Trimming took off 5 bases at V and 4 bases at J, with 12 bases between the two ends. The source of the sample is a study of PD-L1 blockade in urothelial cancer. The clonotype originates from a man aged 70-80 years with urothelial cancer. The rearrangement links TRBV7-9 to TRBJ2-7; D is possibly TRBD1 (6 bases). Sequenced material: PBMCs, taken around atezolizumab (anti-PD-L1) treatment. This chain's CDR3 is CASSRNTGYEQYF. In DNA form, the CDR3 reads TGTGCCAGCAGCCGAAACACAGGGTACGAGCAGTACTTC.